The 2 T cell receptor beta chains below all came from one sample that was sequenced in a study of shared T cell receptors in the human thymus. The assay was immunoSEQ multiplex PCR, and TCRdb's table has in-frame clones only and misses some. The sample holds roughly 710,000 clones, 70% to 90% seen once. This sample was also put to use in a study of human thymus T cells.

Sequencing was performed on thymocytes. Source of these receptors: a girl less than two years old with a congenital heart defect.

CDR3 in DNA: TGCGCCAGCAGCCGCCAAGACAACGGGAGGGCTGAAGCTTTCTTT. Amino acid sequence: CASSRQDNGRAEAFF. V and J are TRBV4-1 and TRBJ1-1; D is unresolved. This CDR3 region has 15 residues. The germline V gene encodes CDR1 MGHRA and CDR2 YSYEKL. Trimming removed 4 bases from V and 6 bases from J, with 18 bases in between.

This clone was seen only once. This CDR3 reads CAWGGVSGPQETQYF. CDR3 DNA sequence: TGTGCCTGGGGGGGCGTCAGCGGACCCCAAGAGACCCAGTACTTC. This chain joins TRBV30 and TRBJ2-5; weak D call: TRBD1 (6 bases). Deletions cut 5 bases from V and 1 base from J, with 17 bases between. CDR3 length: 15 residues. Germline assignment: CDR1 GTSNPN and CDR2 SVGIG (reference sequence).